Detailed here is one T cell receptor (beta chain). Its antigen remains unidentified. These data come from a study of T cell repertoires in cytomegalovirus infection. Study summary: CMV epitopes that were recently identified and HLA-C-restricted were used alongside well-studied HLA-B-restricted ones. Public TCR beta signatures marked donors with CMV infection and the matching HLA.

Germline V gene sequence: CDR1 SGHTA, CDR2 FQGNSA. The CDR3 totals 15 residues. V was shortened by 1 base and J by 3 bases, with 10 bases between the two germline ends. Study conclusions and caveats: CMV-specific TCR beta clonotypes restricted by HLA-C were the ones dominating the ex vivo response. Cumulated frequencies of public TCR beta families served to identify carriers of CMV plus the relevant HLA.

Via MiXCR, TCRdb re-called the reads, giving one row per CDR3 protein. Among hundreds of thousands of distinct CDR3 sequences listed, more than 30% were seen once. The clonotype originates from a human donor in good health (CMV status not recorded). Some clones in this sample may be carry-over from other donors' samples. V gene TRBV7-2 combines with J gene TRBJ1-5; D unclear. The starting material was cultured PBMCs, obtained from culture after CMV antigen stimulation. CDR3: CASSLGINYNQPQHF. The CDR3 bases are TGTGCCAGCAGCTTAGGTATAAACTACAATCAGCCCCAGCATTTT. Together with reference TRBV7-2 and TRBJ1-5, the CDR3 gives the full variable domain: GAGVSQSPSNKVTEKGKDVELRCDPISGHTALYWYRQSLGQGLEFLIYFQGNSAPDKSGLPSDRFSAERTGGSVSTLTIQRTQQEDSAVYLCASSLGINYNQPQHFGDGTRLSIL.